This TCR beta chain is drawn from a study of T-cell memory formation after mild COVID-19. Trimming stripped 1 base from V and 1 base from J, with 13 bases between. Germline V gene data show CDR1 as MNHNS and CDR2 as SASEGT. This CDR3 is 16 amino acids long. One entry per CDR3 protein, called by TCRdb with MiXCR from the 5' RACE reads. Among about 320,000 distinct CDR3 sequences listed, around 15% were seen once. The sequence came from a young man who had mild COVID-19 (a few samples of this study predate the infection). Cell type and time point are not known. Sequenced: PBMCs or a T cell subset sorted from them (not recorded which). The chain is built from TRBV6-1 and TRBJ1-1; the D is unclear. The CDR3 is CASSEEVPGTNTEAFF. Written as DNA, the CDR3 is TGTGCCAGCAGTGAAGAAGTCCCAGGAACGAACACTGAAGCTTTCTTT.